These T cell receptor beta chains were read from a single sample in a study of vaccination effects on CD4 cells after COVID-19. What these receptors recognize is not known. Libraries were prepared by immunoSEQ multiplex PCR; TCRdb keeps only in-frame clonotypes and omits some of them. The sample shows 20,000 or so clones, 70% to 75% of them seen only once. Sequenced material: CD4+ T cells from PBMCs cultured with SARS-CoV-2 spike peptides, taken before COVID-19 vaccination. The receptors were sampled from a human donor who had a prior SARS-CoV-2 infection. Both conserved end residues are part of each CDR3.

j_call	v_call	cdr3_aa
TRBJ1-1	TRBV18	CASSPPLQGENTEAFF
TRBJ2-1	TRBV11-3	CASSQTSSGPFF
TRBJ1-2	TRBV25-1	CASSQPAGYGYTF
TRBJ2-7	TRBV3-1/TRBV3-2	CASSQVAGTFYEQYF
TRBJ1-6	TRBV11-2	CASSWSISYNSPLHF
TRBJ2-1	TRBV7-9	CASSLALAGEYNEQFF
TRBJ2-5	TRBV24-1	CATSDSTGAGETQYF
TRBJ1-5	TRBV5-1	CASRTGVGSQPQHF
TRBJ2-1	TRBV7-9	CASSFATSGGYNEQFF
TRBJ2-1	TRBV18	CASSPSYLGIEQFF
TRBJ2-5	TRBV18	CASSPRTSGRETQYF